These 7 T cell receptor beta chains originate from one sample sequenced in a study of T cell repertoires in cytomegalovirus infection. TCRdb re-called the reads with MiXCR, one entry per CDR3 protein. This sample yields a few hundred thousand distinct CDR3 sequences, of which 40% are seen a single time; around 48% belongs to the top ten. For these receptors, no antigen is known. The sample in question was cultured PBMCs, obtained from culture after CMV antigen stimulation. All receptors come from a human donor in good health (CMV status not recorded). Some clones in this sample may be carry-over from other donors' samples.

This clonotype was counted a few times. The chain links TRBV6-2 or TRBV6-3 to TRBJ1-3, with D unresolved. The germline V gene has CDR1 MNHEY and CDR2 SVGEGT. Between the trimmed V and J ends, which lost 8 bases and 0 bases, there was a span of 17 bases. The CDR3 totals 16 residues. This CDR3 reads CASGRSGSFSGNTIYF. DNA for the CDR3: TGTGCCAGCGGACGATCCGGGAGCTTCTCTGGAAACACCATATATTTT.

V is TRBV10-3 and J is TRBJ1-2; D not certain. Trimming left V 3 bases short and J 2 bases short, with 10 bases between. Per germline, CDR1 ENHRY and CDR2 SYGVKD. The CDR3 runs 14 residues. CDR3 in amino acids: CAISEAEPNYGYTF. The CDR3 DNA follows: TGTGCCATCAGTGAAGCAGAACCAAACTATGGCTACACCTTC.

The genes are TRBV2 and TRBJ1-3, with 7 bases that match TRBD1. The CDR3 runs 15 residues. J gave up 0 bases and V 5 bases, and 4 bases lay outside the gene matches. CDR1 is SNHLY, CDR2 FYNNEI, per germline. The CDR3 region is CASSYQGGSGNTIYF. Here the CDR3 DNA reads TGTGCCAGCAGTTATCAGGGGGGCTCTGGAAACACCATATATTTT.

The rearrangement uses TRBV27 and TRBJ1-2, with D hard to call. This CDR3 spans 13 amino acids. Trimming pared 8 bases from V and 0 bases from J, leaving 10 bases between. The germline CDR1 and CDR2 sequences are MNHEY and SMNVEV (reference sequence). The CDR3 nucleotides are TGTGCCAGCCGCCGGTCAGCTAACTATGGCTACACCTTC. It specifies CASRRSANYGYTF.

This chain links TRBV6-5 with TRBJ2-7, with 11 bases aligning to TRBD1. V trimming: 6 bases; J trimming: 6 bases; junction bases outside the gene matches: 4. Germline assignment: CDR1 MNHEY and CDR2 SVGAGI. The CDR3 has 13 residues. The CDR3 spells CASRKGQGGEQYF. CDR3 nucleotides: TGTGCCAGCAGAAAGGGACAGGGGGGCGAGCAGTACTTC.

The CDR3 is CATSRDWTGRSPGELFF. DNA of the CDR3: TGTGCCACCAGCAGAGACTGGACAGGTCGAAGCCCCGGGGAGCTGTTTTTT. The gene calls are TRBV15 and TRBJ2-2, with TRBD1 matching over 7 bases. Germline CDR1 is LNHNV and CDR2 is YYDKDF (reference sequence). The CDR3 runs to 17 residues. Trimming took 0 bases from V and 6 from J; bases not matched to a gene: 10.

The chain joins TRBV5-4 to TRBJ2-3, with D possibly matching TRBD2 (6 bases). V gave up 4 bases and J gave up 2 bases, with 14 bases separating them. This CDR3 is built from 15 residues. Germline CDR1 is SGHNT and CDR2 is YYREEE (reference sequence). In nucleotides, the CDR3 is TGTGCCAGCAGCCGACCGGGAGATCTCACAGATACGCAGTATTTT. It specifies CASSRPGDLTDTQYF.